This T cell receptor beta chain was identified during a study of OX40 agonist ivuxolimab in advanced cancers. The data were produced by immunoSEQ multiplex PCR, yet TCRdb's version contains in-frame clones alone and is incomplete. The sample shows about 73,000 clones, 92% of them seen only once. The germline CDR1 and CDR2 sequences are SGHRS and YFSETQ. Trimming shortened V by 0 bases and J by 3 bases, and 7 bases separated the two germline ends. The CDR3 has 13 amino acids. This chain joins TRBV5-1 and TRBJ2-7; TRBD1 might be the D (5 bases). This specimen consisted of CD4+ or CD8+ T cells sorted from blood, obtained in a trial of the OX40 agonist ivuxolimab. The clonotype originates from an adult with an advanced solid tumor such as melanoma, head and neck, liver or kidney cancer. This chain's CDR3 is CASSLERGYEQYF. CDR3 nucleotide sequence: TGCGCCAGCAGCTTGGAAAGGGGCTACGAGCAGTACTTC.